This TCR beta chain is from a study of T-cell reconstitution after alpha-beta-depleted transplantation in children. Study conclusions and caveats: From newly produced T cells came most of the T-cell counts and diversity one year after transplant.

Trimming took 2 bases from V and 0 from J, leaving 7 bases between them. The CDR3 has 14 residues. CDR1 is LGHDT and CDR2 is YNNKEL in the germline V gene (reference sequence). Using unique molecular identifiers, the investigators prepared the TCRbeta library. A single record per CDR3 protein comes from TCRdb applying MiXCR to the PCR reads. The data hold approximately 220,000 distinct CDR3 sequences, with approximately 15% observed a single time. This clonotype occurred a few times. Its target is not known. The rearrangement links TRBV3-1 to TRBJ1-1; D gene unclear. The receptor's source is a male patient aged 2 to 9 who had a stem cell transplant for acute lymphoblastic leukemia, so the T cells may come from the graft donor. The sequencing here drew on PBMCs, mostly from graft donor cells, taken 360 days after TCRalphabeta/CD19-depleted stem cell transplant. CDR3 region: CASSQKAVNTEAFF. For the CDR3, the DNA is TGTGCCAGCAGCCAAAAGGCAGTGAACACTGAAGCTTTCTTT. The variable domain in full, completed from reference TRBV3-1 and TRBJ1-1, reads DTAVSQTPKYLVTQMGNDKSIKCEQNLGHDTMYWYKQDSKKFLKIMFSYNNKELIINETVPNRFSPKSPDKAHLNLHINSLELGDSAVYFCASSQKAVNTEAFFGQGTRLTVV.